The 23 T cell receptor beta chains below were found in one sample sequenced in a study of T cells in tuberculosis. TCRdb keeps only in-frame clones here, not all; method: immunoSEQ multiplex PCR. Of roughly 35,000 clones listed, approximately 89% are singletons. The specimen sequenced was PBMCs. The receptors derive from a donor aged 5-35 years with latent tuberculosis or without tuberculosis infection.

CDR3: CASSLPGSSYEQYF. The CDR3 bases are TGCGCCAGCAGCTTGCCCGGGAGCTCCTACGAGCAGTACTTC. This chain links TRBV5-1 with TRBJ2-7, with a tentative D call TRBD2 (6 bases). Germline loops: CDR1 SGHRS, CDR2 YFSETQ. CDR3 size: 14 residues. V was clipped by 1 base and J by 0 bases, with 8 bases between them.

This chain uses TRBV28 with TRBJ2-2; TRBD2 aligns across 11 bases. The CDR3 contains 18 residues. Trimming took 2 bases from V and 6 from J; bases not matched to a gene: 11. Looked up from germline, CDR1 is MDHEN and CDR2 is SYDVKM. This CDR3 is CASSLRRDSGGAAGELFF. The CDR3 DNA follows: TGTGCCAGCAGTTTACGGCGGGATAGCGGGGGGGCCGCCGGGGAGCTGTTTTTT.

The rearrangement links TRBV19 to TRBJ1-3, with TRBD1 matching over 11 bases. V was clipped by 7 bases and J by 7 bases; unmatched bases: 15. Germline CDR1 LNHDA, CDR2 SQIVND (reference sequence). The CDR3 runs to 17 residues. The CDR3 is CASTRDRGMVSANTIYF. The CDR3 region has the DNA TGTGCCAGTACTAGGGACAGGGGGATGGTATCTGCTAACACCATATATTTT.

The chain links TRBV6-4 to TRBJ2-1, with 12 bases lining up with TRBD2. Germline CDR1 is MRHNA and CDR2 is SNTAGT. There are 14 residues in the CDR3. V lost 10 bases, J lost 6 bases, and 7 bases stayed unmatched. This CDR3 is CATSPSGGANEQFF. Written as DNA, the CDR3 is TGTGCCACCTCCCCTAGCGGGGGGGCCAATGAGCAGTTCTTC.

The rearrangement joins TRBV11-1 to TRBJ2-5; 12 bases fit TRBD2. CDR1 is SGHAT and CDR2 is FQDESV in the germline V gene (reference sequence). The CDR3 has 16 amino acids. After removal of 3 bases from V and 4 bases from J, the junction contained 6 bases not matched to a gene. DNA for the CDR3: TGTGCCAGCAGCTTCCTGACTAGCGGGAGAGGAGAGACCCAGTACTTC. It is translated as CASSFLTSGRGETQYF.

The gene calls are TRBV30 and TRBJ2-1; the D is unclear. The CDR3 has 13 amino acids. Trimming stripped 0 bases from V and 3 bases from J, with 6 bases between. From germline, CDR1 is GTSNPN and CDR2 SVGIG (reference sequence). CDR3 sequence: CAWSVADYNEQFF. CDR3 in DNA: TGTGCCTGGAGTGTGGCGGACTACAATGAGCAGTTCTTC.

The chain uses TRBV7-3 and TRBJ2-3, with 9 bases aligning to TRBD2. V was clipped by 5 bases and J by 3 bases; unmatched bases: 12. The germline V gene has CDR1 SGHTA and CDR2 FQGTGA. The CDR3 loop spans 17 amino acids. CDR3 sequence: CASSRGGAGGPTDTQYF. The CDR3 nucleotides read TGTGCCAGCAGCCGAGGGGGCGCGGGAGGGCCAACAGATACGCAGTATTTT.

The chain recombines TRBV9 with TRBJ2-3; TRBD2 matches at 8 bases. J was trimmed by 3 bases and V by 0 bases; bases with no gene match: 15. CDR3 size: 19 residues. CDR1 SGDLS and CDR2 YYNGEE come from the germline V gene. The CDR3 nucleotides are TGTGCCAGCAGCGTAGACGGCAGGGAGCGGGAGTGGAGTACAGATACGCAGTATTTT. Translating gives CASSVDGREREWSTDTQYF.

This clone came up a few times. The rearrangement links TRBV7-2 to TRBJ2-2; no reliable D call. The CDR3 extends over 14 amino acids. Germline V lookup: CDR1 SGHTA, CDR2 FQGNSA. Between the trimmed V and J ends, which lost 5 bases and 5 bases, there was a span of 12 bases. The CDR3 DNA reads TGTGCCAGCAGCGTATCAAGAGATACCGGGGAGCTGTTTTTT. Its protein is CASSVSRDTGELFF. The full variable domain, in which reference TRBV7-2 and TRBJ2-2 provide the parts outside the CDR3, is GAGVSQSPSNKVTEKGKDVELRCDPISGHTALYWYRQSLGQGLEFLIYFQGNSAPDKSGLPSDRFSAERTGGSVSTLTIQRTQQEDSAVYLCASSVSRDTGELFFGEGSRLTVL.

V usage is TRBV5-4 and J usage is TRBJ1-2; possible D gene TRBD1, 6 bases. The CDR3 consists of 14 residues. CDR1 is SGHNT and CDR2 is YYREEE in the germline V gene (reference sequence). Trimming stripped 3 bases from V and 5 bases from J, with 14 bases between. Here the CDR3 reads CASSSQGHLYGYTF. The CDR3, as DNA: TGTGCCAGCAGCTCCCAGGGACACCTATATGGCTACACCTTC.

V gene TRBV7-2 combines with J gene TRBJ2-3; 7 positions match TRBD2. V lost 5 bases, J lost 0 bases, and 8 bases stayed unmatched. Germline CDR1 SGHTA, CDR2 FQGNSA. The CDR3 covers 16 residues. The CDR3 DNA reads TGTGCCAGCAGCCGGTCTCTAGCGGTTAGCACAGATACGCAGTATTTT. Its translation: CASSRSLAVSTDTQYF.

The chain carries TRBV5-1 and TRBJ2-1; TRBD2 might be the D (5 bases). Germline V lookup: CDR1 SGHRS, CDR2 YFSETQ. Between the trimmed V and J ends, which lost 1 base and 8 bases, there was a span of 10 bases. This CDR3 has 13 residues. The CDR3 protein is CASSLTGSDEQFF. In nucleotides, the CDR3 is TGCGCCAGCAGCTTGACGGGGTCCGATGAGCAGTTCTTC.

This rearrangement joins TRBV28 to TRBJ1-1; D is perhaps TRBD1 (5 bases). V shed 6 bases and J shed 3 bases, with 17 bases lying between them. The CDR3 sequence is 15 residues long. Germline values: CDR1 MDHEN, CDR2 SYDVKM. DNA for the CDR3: TGTGCCAGCAGCCCCCGGGTCTGGGGGGACACTGAAGCTTTCTTT. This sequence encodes CASSPRVWGDTEAFF.

DNA for the CDR3: TGTGCCATCCAAAGCACAGATACGCAGTATTTT. This translates into CAIQSTDTQYF. The rearrangement links TRBV10-3 to TRBJ2-3; D not certain. Germline CDR1 reads ENHRY; CDR2 reads SYGVKD. Trimming removed 8 bases at V and 0 bases at J, with 3 bases between. This CDR3 contains 11 residues.

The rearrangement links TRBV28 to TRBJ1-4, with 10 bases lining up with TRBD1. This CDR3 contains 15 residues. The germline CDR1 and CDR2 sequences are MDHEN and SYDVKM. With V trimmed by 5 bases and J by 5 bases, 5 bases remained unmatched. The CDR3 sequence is CASSRPGQGNEKLFF. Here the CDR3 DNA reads TGTGCCAGCAGTCGCCCGGGACAGGGGAATGAAAAACTGTTTTTT.

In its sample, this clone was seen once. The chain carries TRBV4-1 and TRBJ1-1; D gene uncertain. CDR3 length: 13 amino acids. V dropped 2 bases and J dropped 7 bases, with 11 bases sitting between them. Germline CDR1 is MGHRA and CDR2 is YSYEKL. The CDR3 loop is CASSQIGRHEAFF. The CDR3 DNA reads TGCGCCAGCAGCCAAATCGGGAGACATGAAGCTTTCTTT.

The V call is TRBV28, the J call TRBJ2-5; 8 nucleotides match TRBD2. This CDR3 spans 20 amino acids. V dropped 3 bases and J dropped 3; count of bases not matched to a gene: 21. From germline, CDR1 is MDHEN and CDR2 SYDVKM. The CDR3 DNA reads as TGTGCCAGCAGTTTTTTAAGGCACTGGGGGAGCGGGAGTGAAGAAGAGACCCAGTACTTC. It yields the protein CASSFLRHWGSGSEEETQYF.

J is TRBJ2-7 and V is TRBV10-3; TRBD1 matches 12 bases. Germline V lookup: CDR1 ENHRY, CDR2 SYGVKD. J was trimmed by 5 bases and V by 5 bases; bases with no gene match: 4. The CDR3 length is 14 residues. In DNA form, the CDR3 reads TGTGCCATCAGTTCCGGGACAGGGGGCCACGAGCAGTACTTC. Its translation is CAISSGTGGHEQYF.

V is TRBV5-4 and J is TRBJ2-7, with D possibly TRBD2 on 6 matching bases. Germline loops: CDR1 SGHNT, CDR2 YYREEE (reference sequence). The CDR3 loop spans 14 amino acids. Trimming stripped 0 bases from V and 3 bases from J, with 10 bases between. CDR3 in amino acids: CASSLAGSIYEQYF. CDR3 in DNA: TGTGCCAGCAGCTTGGCCGGGAGTATCTACGAGCAGTACTTC. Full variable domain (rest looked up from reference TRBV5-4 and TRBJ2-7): ETGVTQSPTHLIKTRGQQVTLRCSSQSGHNTVSWYQQALGQGPQFIFQYYREEENGRGNFPPRFSGLQFPNYSSELNVNALELDDSALYLCASSLAGSIYEQYFGPGTRLTVT.

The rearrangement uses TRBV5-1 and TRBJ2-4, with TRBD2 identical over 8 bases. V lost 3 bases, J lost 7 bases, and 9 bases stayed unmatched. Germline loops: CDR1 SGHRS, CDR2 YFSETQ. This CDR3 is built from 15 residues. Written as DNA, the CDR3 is TGCGCCAGCAGCTATACCAGCGGGAGTGTTAACATTCAGTACTTC. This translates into CASSYTSGSVNIQYF.

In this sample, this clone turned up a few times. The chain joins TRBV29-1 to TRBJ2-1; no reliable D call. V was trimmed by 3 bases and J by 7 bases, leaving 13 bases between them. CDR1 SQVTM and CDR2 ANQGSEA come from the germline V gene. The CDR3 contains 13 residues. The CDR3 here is CSVDQRSSNEQFF. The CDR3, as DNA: TGCAGCGTTGACCAGCGATCAAGTAATGAGCAGTTCTTC.

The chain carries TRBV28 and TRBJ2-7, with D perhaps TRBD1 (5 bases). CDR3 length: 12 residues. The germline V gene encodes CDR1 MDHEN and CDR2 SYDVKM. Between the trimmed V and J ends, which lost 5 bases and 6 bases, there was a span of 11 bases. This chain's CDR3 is CASSPGLLEQYF. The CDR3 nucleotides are TGTGCCAGCAGTCCAGGGTTGCTCGAGCAGTACTTC.

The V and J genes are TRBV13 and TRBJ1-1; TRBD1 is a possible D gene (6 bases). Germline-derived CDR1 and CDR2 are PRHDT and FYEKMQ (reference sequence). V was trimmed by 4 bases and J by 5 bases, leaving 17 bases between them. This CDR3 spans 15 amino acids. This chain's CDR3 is CASSSSRGGLTEAFF. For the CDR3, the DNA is TGTGCCAGCAGCTCCTCTCGGGGGGGCCTAACTGAAGCTTTCTTT.